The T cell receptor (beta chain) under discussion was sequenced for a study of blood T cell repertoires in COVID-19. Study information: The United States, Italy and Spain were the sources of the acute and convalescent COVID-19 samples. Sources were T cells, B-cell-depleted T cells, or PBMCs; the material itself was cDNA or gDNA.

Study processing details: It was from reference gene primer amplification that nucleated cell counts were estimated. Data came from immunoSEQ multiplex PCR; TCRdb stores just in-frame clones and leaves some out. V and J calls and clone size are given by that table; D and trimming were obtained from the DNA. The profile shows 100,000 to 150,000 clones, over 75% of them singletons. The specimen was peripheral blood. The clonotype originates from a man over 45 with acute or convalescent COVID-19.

The CDR3: CASSPEGDSPLHF. The CDR3 DNA reads TGTGCCAGCAGCCCCGAGGGGGATTCACCCCTCCACTTT. V and J are TRBV7-9 and TRBJ1-6; a possible D gene is TRBD1 (6 bases). This CDR3 spans 13 amino acids. V gave up 5 bases and J gave up 8 bases, with 10 bases separating them. Looked up from germline, CDR1 is SEHNR and CDR2 is FQNEAQ (reference sequence).